Following are 6 T cell receptor beta chains from one sample sequenced in a study of blood T cell repertoires in COVID-19. TCRdb's table, derived via immunoSEQ multiplex PCR, lists solely in-frame clones and lacks some. The top ten hold about 1.2% of the sample, which has 310,000 or so clones, about 88% seen once. Sequencing input: peripheral blood. These receptors were obtained from a man between 65 and 79 years old with acute or convalescent COVID-19.

V gene TRBV3-1 (or the pseudogene TRBV3-2) combines with J gene TRBJ2-1; 11 bases match TRBD2. The CDR3 spans 15 residues. Germline values: CDR1 LGHDT, CDR2 YNNKEL (reference sequence). V lost 6 bases to trimming and J lost 7 bases; unmatched junction nucleotides: 8. The CDR3 DNA is TGTGCCAGCAGTAGCGGGAGGGCCCTTGGGAATGAGCAGTTCTTC. As protein: CASSSGRALGNEQFF.

Only one count was recorded for this clone. The V and J genes are TRBV7-9 and TRBJ2-3; 10 bases are a match to TRBD1. This CDR3 spans 17 amino acids. Germline V CDR1 and CDR2: SEHNR, FQNEAQ (reference sequence). Losses at the gene ends were 4 bases for V and 7 bases for J; bases not matched to a gene: 14. The CDR3 loop reads CASSSFPRDRGVHTQYF. The CDR3 DNA follows: TGTGCCAGCAGCTCGTTCCCCCGGGACAGGGGTGTCCATACGCAGTATTTT. Variable domain in full (rest from reference TRBV7-9 and TRBJ2-3): DTGVSQNPRHKITKRGQNVTFRCDPISEHNRLYWYRQTLGQGPEFLTYFQNEAQLEKSRLLSDRFSAERPKGSFSTLEIQRTEQGDSAMYLCASSSFPRDRGVHTQYFGPGTRLTVL.

The rearrangement joins TRBV5-4 to TRBJ2-5; 12 nucleotides align to TRBD2. The CDR3 totals 16 residues. V lost 0 bases and J lost 2; bases outside the gene matches: 2. The germline CDR1 and CDR2 sequences are SGHNT and YYREEE (reference sequence). The CDR3 region has the DNA TGTGCCAGCAGCTTGGTAGGGACTAGCGGGCAAGAGACCCAGTACTTC. It specifies CASSLVGTSGQETQYF.

The chain couples TRBV4-1 to TRBJ1-6; TRBD1 is a possible D gene (5 bases). Germline CDR1 is MGHRA and CDR2 is YSYEKL. Deletions cut 0 bases from V and 10 bases from J, with 16 bases between. This CDR3 comprises 16 residues. CDR3 residues: CASSQDRGTENSPLHF. DNA of the CDR3: TGCGCCAGCAGCCAAGATCGAGGGACTGAAAACTCACCCCTCCACTTT.

CDR3 in DNA: TGTGCCAGCAGCCAAGTTCTTGGCGGTGGGTTGGCCAACGTCCTGACTTTC. As protein: CASSQVLGGGLANVLTF. The chain is built from TRBV3-1 (or the pseudogene TRBV3-2) and TRBJ2-6; D remains unclear. Trimming pared 1 base from V and 6 bases from J, leaving 16 bases between. The CDR3 sequence is 17 residues long. Germline CDR1 and CDR2: LGHDT and YNNKEL (reference sequence).

The chain employs TRBV27 and TRBJ2-1, with D maybe TRBD1 (7 bases). V dropped 6 bases and J dropped 4 bases, with 10 bases sitting between them. This CDR3 is built from 13 residues. Germline loops: CDR1 MNHEY, CDR2 SMNVEV (reference sequence). The CDR3 is CASSRGTYNEQFF. The CDR3 coding sequence is TGTGCCAGCAGCAGGGGGACTTACAATGAGCAGTTCTTC.